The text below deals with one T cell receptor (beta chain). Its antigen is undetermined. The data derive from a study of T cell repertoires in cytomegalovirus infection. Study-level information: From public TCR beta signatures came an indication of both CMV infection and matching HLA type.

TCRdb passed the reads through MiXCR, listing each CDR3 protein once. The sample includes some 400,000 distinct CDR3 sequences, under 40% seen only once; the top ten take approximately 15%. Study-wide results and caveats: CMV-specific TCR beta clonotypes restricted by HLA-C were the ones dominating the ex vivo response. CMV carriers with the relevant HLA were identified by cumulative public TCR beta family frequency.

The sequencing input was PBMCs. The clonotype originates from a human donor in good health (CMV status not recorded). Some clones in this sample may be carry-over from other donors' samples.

The CDR3 coding sequence is TGTGCCAGTAGAAAACAAGTGAACACTGAAGCTTTCTTT. It codes for CASRKQVNTEAFF. The chain links TRBV19 to TRBJ1-1; D remains ambiguous. Trimming left V 6 bases short and J 0 bases short, with 8 bases between. The CDR3 length is 13 residues. Germline CDR1 and CDR2: LNHDA and SQIVND (reference sequence).